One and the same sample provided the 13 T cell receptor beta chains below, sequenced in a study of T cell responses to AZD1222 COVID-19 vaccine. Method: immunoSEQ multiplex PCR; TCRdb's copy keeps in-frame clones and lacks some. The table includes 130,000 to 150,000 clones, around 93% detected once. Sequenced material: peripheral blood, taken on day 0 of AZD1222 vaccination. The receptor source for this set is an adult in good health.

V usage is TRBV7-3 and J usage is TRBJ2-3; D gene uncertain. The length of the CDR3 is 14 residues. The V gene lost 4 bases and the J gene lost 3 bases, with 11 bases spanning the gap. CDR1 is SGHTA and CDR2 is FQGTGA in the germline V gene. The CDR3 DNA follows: TGTGCCAGCAGCTCCCAGTCTTTTACAGATACGCAGTATTTT. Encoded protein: CASSSQSFTDTQYF.

CDR3 nucleotides: TGTGCCAGCAGCTTAACTGTGGGAAACTATGGCTACACCTTC. Protein product: CASSLTVGNYGYTF. The chain recombines TRBV7-2 with TRBJ1-2, with D uncertain. Germline CDR1 reads SGHTA; CDR2 reads FQGNSA. V lost 2 bases to trimming and J lost 2 bases, with 9 bases between them. CDR3 length equals 14 residues.

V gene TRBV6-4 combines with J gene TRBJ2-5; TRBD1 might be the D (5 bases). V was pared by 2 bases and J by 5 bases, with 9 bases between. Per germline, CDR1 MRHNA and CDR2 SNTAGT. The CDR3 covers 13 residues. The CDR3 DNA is TGTGCCAGCAGTGACGGGGCATCTGAGACCCAGTACTTC. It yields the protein CASSDGASETQYF.

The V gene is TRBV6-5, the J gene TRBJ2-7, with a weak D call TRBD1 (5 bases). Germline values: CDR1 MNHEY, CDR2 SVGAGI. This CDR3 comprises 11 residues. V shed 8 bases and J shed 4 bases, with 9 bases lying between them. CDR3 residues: CASSTEYEQYF. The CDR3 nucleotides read TGTGCCAGCTCGACAGAATACGAGCAGTACTTC.

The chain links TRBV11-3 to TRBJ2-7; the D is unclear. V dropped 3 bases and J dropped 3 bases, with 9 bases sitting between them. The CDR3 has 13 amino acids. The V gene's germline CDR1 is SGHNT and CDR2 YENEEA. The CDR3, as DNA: TGTGCCAGCAGCTTGCCGTACGACTACGAGCAGTACTTC. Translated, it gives CASSLPYDYEQYF. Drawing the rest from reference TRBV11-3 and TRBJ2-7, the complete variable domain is EAGVVQSPRYKIIEKKQPVAFWCNPISGHNTLYWYLQNLGQGPELLIRYENEEAVDDSQLPKDRFSAERLKGVDSTLKIQPAELGDSAVYLCASSLPYDYEQYFGPGTRLTVT.

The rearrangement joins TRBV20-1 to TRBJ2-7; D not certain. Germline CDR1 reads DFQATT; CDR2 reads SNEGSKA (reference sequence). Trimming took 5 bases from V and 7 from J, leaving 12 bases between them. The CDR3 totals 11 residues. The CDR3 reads CSAPTWREQYF. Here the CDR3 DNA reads TGCAGTGCTCCCACATGGAGAGAGCAGTACTTC.

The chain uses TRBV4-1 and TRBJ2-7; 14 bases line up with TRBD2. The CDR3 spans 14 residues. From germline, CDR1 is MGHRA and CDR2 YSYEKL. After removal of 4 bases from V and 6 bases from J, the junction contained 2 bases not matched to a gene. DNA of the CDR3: TGCGCCAGCAGCCGGGGGACTAGCGGGAGCGAGCAGTACTTC. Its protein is CASSRGTSGSEQYF.

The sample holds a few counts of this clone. DNA for the CDR3: TGTGCCAGCTCTGCCGGCGACAGAGATGGCTACACCTTC. Its protein product is CASSAGDRDGYTF. This chain links TRBV18 with TRBJ1-2; weak D call: TRBD1 (5 bases). CDR1 and CDR2 from the germline V gene are KGHSH and LQKENI. The CDR3 totals 13 residues. V was cut by 6 bases and J by 6 bases, with 14 bases left in between.

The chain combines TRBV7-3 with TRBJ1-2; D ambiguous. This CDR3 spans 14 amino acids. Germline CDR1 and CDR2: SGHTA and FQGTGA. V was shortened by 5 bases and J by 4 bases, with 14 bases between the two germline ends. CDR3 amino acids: CASSLQRGAYGYTF. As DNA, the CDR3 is TGTGCCAGCAGCCTACAGCGGGGAGCCTATGGCTACACCTTC.

The CDR3 reads CASSMGLAGGNEQFF. The CDR3, as DNA: TGCGCCAGCAGCATGGGACTAGCGGGGGGGAATGAGCAGTTCTTC. The V gene is TRBV5-1, the J gene TRBJ2-1; 16 nucleotides agree with TRBD2. In germline, CDR1 is SGHRS, CDR2 YFSETQ. V trimming: 4 bases; J trimming: 7 bases; junction bases outside the gene matches: 2. This CDR3 is built from 15 residues. Drawing the rest from reference TRBV5-1 and TRBJ2-1, the complete variable domain is KAGVTQTPRYLIKTRGQQVTLSCSPISGHRSVSWYQQTPGQGLQFLFEYFSETQRNKGNFPGRFSGRQFSNSRSEMNVSTLELGDSALYLCASSMGLAGGNEQFFGPGTRLTVL.

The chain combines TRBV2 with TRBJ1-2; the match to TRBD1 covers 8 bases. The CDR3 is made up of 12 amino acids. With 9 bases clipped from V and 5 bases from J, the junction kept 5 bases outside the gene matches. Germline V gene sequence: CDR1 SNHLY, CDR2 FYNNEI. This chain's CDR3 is CARRQGRYGYTF. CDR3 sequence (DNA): TGTGCCAGGAGACAGGGGAGGTATGGCTACACCTTC.

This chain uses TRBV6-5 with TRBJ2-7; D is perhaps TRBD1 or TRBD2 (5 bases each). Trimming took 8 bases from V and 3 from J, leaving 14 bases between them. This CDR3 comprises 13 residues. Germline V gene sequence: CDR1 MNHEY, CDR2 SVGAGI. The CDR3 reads CASAWGRHYEQYF. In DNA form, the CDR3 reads TGTGCCAGCGCTTGGGGACGGCACTACGAGCAGTACTTC.

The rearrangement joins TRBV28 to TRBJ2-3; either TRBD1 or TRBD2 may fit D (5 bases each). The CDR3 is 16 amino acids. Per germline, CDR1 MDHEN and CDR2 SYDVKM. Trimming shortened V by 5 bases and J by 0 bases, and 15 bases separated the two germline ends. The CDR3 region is CASSRILWDSTDTQYF. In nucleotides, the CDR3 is TGTGCCAGCAGTCGGATCCTCTGGGACAGCACAGATACGCAGTATTTT.